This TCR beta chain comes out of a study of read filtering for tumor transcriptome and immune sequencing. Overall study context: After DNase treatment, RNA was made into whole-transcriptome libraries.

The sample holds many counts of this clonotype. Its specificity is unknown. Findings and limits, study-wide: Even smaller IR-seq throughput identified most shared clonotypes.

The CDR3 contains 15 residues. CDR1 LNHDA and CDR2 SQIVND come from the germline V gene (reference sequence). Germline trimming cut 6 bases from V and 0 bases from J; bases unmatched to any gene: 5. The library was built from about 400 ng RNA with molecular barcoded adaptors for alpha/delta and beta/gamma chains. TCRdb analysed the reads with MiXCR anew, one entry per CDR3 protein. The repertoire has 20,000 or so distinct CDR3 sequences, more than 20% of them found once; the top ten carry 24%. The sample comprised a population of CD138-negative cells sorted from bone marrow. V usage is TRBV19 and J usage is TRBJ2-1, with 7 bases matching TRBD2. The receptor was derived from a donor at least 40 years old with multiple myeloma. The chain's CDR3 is CASSTAGYSYNEQFF. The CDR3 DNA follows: TGTGCCAGTAGCACAGCGGGATACTCCTACAATGAGCAGTTCTTC.